This T cell receptor (beta chain) derives from a study of persistence of HIV-infected CD4 T cells. Sequencing used immunoSEQ version 4 in survey mode. The method was immunoSEQ multiplex PCR; TCRdb's version includes in-frame clones alone and lacks a portion of them. The data contain approximately 8,000 clones, about 61% of them seen just once; the ten biggest clones take up around 19%. Stimulation used approximately 10 ug/mL lysate from CMV-infected fibroblasts. Responding CD4+ T cells were sorted by upregulation of both CD40 ligand and CD69. The study's findings and limits: Antigen-responding cells were enriched for degenerate expanded CDR3beta sequences.

Per germline, CDR1 GTSNPN and CDR2 SVGIG (reference sequence). Trimming cost V 1 base and J 6 bases, with 5 bases left between them. The CDR3 runs to 11 residues. As to this clone: Its antigen is currently unknown.

The J gene is TRBJ2-3, the V gene TRBV30; D uncertain. The specimen comprised CD4+ T cells sorted from PBMCs after approximately 20-hour stimulation, sampled from a patient who received antiretroviral therapy. This receptor was obtained from an adult man with HIV who was CMV-seropositive. CDR3 residues: CAWSESDTQYF. Written as DNA, the CDR3 is TGTGCCTGGAGTGAGAGCGATACGCAGTATTTT. The full variable domain, in which reference TRBV30 and TRBJ2-3 provide the parts outside the CDR3, is SQTIHQWPATLVQPVGSPLSLECTVEGTSNPNLYWYRQAAGRGLQLLFYSVGIGQISSEVPQNLSASRPQDRQFILSSKKLLLSDSGFYLCAWSESDTQYFGPGTRLTVL.